Included here is one TCR beta chain sequence, with context. This specimen belongs to a study of identical twins. TCRdb independently ran MiXCR on the 5' RACE reads; one entry per CDR3 protein. The repertoire consists of about 790,000 distinct CDR3 sequences, with 18% occurring once and the leading ten covering about an eighth. These data were also filed under a second study, of T cells expressing NK-cell markers.

The sample taken for sequencing was PBMCs. The sequence came from a woman aged 18-29 years in good health.

CDR3 coding DNA: TGCGCCAGCAGCTTTCTATTCGGACTAAGTACCTACAATGAGCAGTTCTTC. Residues: CASSFLFGLSTYNEQFF. The genes are TRBV5-1 and TRBJ2-1, with D possibly matching TRBD2 (6 bases). The CDR3 has 17 residues. CDR1 and CDR2 from the germline V gene are SGHRS and YFSETQ. V lost 2 bases to trimming and J lost 2 bases, with 17 bases between them.